The rows below give T cell receptor beta chains drawn from one sample of a study of identical twins. TCRdb passed the 5' RACE reads through MiXCR, listing each CDR3 protein once. The repertoire holds about 920,000 distinct CDR3 sequences, around an eighth seen once, with 1.5% to 2% in the top ten. This sample also appeared in a second study, on yellow fever vaccine responses in identical twins.

Sequences were obtained from PBMCs. These receptors were obtained from a young woman in good health. Both conserved end residues are part of each CDR3. The order of the fields is V gene, J gene, clone size, D gene, CDR3 DNA, CDR3 protein. The D gene is left open where the match is weak. Expanded clones are given a class, and other clones once, few, many or no size at all.

>TRBV18|TRBJ1-4|-|-
TGTGCCAGCTCACCACCGCGGGGGGCTGGGGAAAAACTGTTTTTT
CASSPPRGAGEKLFF
>TRBV29-1|TRBJ2-5|-|-
TGCAGCGTTGACCCTAAAGAGACCCAGTACTTC
CSVDPKETQYF
>TRBV28|TRBJ1-5|-|-
TGTGCCAGCAGTAAAGTGCAGCCCCAGCATTTT
CASSKVQPQHF
>TRBV20-1|TRBJ2-4|few|TRBD2
TGCAGTGCTAGAAAAGGCAAAACTAGCGTTGGCATTCAGTACTTC
CSARKGKTSVGIQYF
>TRBV5-1|TRBJ1-2|many|TRBD1
TGCGCCAGCAGCTTGGGGGGACAGAACTATGGCTACACCTTC
CASSLGGQNYGYTF
>TRBV18|TRBJ2-1|-|-
TGTGCCAGCTCACCCCCCCTTTCCAGCCCCTCCTACAATGAGCAGTTCTTC
CASSPPLSSPSYNEQFF
>TRBV5-5|TRBJ2-1|-|-
TGTGCCAGCAGCCGAACTAGTTCTGTGCAGTTCTTC
CASSRTSSVQFF
>TRBV29-1|TRBJ2-2|-|-
TGCAGCGTCTATGGTACCGGGGAGCTGTTTTTT
CSVYGTGELFF
>TRBV9|TRBJ2-1|-|TRBD2
TGTGCCAGCAGCGTAGTTAGCGGGAGTAGGGTTGAGCAGTTCTTC
CASSVVSGSRVEQFF
>TRBV20-1|TRBJ2-5|-|TRBD2
TGCAGTGCTAGAGATCTCCCCCGTAGCGGGGCTTATGAGACCCAGTACTTC
CSARDLPRSGAYETQYF
>TRBV11-2|TRBJ2-7|few|-
TGTGCCAGCAGCTTAGTCCAGTTGACAGCGAACTTC
CASSLVQLTANF
>TRBV5-1|TRBJ1-3|many|-
TGCGCCAGCAGCGAGGCCCCTGGAAACACCATATATTTT
CASSEAPGNTIYF
>TRBV4-1|TRBJ2-7|many|TRBD2
TGCGCCAGCAGCCCAGTAGCGGGAGGAACCTACGAGCAGTACTTC
CASSPVAGGTYEQYF
>TRBV5-1|TRBJ2-7|-|-
TGCGCCAGCAGCTTGTGGGGCAGGGGCGTCTACGAGCAGTACTTC
CASSLWGRGVYEQYF
>TRBV7-7|TRBJ2-5|few|-
TGTGCCAGCAGCTTACCCAGAGGACAGATTCAAGAGACCCAGTACTTC
CASSLPRGQIQETQYF
>TRBV5-1|TRBJ2-6|-|-
TGCGCCAGCAGCGCATGGCCAGGGTTCGGGGCCAACGTCCTGACTTTC
CASSAWPGFGANVLTF
>TRBV24-1|TRBJ1-5|few|-
TGTGCCACCAGTTTTCAGGGAAATCAGCCCCAGCATTTT
CATSFQGNQPQHF
>TRBV12-3/TRBV12-4|TRBJ1-4|few|-
TGTGCCAGCAGTTTAGGCCAGACGTCTAATGAAAAACTGTTTTTT
CASSLGQTSNEKLFF
>TRBV2|TRBJ2-5|few|-
TGTGCCAGCAGAAGCGGGACAGGCCAAGAGACCCAGTACTTC
CASRSGTGQETQYF
>TRBV14|TRBJ1-2|-|-
TGTGCCACCAGGCGGGGTGGGGATGGCTACACCTTC
CATRRGGDGYTF
>TRBV7-2|TRBJ2-3|-|-
TGTGCCAGCAGCTCGTGGACAGCACATGATACGCAGTATTTT
CASSSWTAHDTQYF
>TRBV5-1|TRBJ2-7|-|TRBD2
TGCGCCAGCAGCTTGGATTGGACTAGCGGTCTCTACGAGCAGTACTTC
CASSLDWTSGLYEQYF
>TRBV3-1|TRBJ1-1|-|TRBD1
TGTGCCAGCAGCCAGGCCGAGGGGGCCACTGAAGCTTTCTTT
CASSQAEGATEAFF
>TRBV24-1|TRBJ2-1|few|TRBD2
TGTGCCACCAGTGAACCAGGGACTAGCTCTAAGGGTAGCTCCTACAATGAGCAGTTCTTC
CATSEPGTSSKGSSYNEQFF
>TRBV28|TRBJ2-2|many|-
TGTGCCAGCAGTTTCTGGCCCCCCCCCGGGGAGCTGTTTTTT
CASSFWPPPGELFF
>TRBV10-3|TRBJ1-5|few|-
TGTGCCATCACCGGGGACGAAAAGCAGCCCCAGCATTTT
CAITGDEKQPQHF
>TRBV28|TRBJ2-5|few|-
TGTGCCAGCAGTCTCGCATCCCTAGCTACTCAAGAGACCCAGTACTTC
CASSLASLATQETQYF
>TRBV24-1|TRBJ1-1|few|-
TGTGCCACCAGTGACTCCGGGACTAAAAACACTGAAGCTTTCTTT
CATSDSGTKNTEAFF
>TRBV6-5|TRBJ2-1|-|TRBD2
TGTGCCAGCAGTTACTGGCGGGAGGGCAATGAGCAGTTCTTC
CASSYWREGNEQFF
>TRBV13|TRBJ2-1|many|-
TGTGCCAGCAGCTTAGGACTAGTGTGGAATGAGCAGTTCTTC
CASSLGLVWNEQFF
>TRBV2|TRBJ2-5|-|TRBD2
TGTGCCAGCACTGTACTAGCGGAGCAAGAGACCCAGTACTTC
CASTVLAEQETQYF
>TRBV12-3/TRBV12-4|TRBJ2-5|few|-
TGTGCCAGCAGTCAACTCGGGACTTACTCAAAAGAGACCCAGTACTTC
CASSQLGTYSKETQYF
>TRBV11-2|TRBJ2-1|-|TRBD2
TGTGCCAGCAGCACCCGACTCGCTACTAGCGGGACCTACAATGAGCAGTTCTTC
CASSTRLATSGTYNEQFF
>TRBV28|TRBJ2-1|many|-
TGTGCCAGCGGACCAGCGGGCCTTCTTATCTACAATGAGCAGTTCTTC
CASGPAGLLIYNEQFF
>TRBV5-5|TRBJ2-5|-|-
TGTGCCAGCAGCTTGGCCGAGAGCCAAGAGACCCAGTACTTC
CASSLAESQETQYF
>TRBV25-1|TRBJ1-1|many|-
TGTGCCAGTGGGGTTGGGACAGAAGCTTTCTTT
CASGVGTEAFF
>TRBV12-3/TRBV12-4|TRBJ2-7|few|TRBD2
TGTGCCAGCAGTTTGAGACTAGCTCGGTACGAGCAGTACTTC
CASSLRLARYEQYF
>TRBV12-3/TRBV12-4|TRBJ1-1|-|-
TGTGCCAGCAGTTTATGGAGGAACACTGAAGCTTTCTTT
CASSLWRNTEAFF
>TRBV7-4|TRBJ2-5|-|-
TGTGCCAGCAGCCGGAACGCCTGGCGGGGGCACCAAGAGACCCAGTACTTC
CASSRNAWRGHQETQYF
>TRBV12-3/TRBV12-4|TRBJ2-5|many|-
TGTGCCAGCCGCAGGGGGGGTGGAGAGACCCAGTACTTC
CASRRGGGETQYF
>TRBV20-1|TRBJ2-5|few|-
TGCAGTGCTACCCCCACAGCAGGGGAAGAGACCCAGTACTTC
CSATPTAGEETQYF